Below are 8 T cell receptor beta chains sequenced from a single sample in a study of blood T cell repertoires in COVID-19. Repertoires were generated with immunoSEQ multiplex PCR, while TCRdb's copy carries only in-frame clones and drops some. Among fewer than 250,000 clones listed, roughly 80% were seen once. Sequencing used peripheral blood. These receptors all come from a woman aged 40 to 50 with active or convalescent COVID-19.

The rearrangement joins TRBV9 to TRBJ2-3, with 8 positions matching TRBD1. V trimming: 4 bases; J trimming: 3 bases; junction bases outside the gene matches: 4. Germline CDR1 reads SGDLS; CDR2 reads YYNGEE. CDR3 length equals 14 residues. The CDR3 loop is CASSPRTGTDTQYF. CDR3 nucleotide sequence: TGTGCCAGCAGCCCTCGGACAGGGACAGATACGCAGTATTTT.

V usage is TRBV21-1 and J usage is TRBJ1-6; the table's D gene call, TRBD1, was not cross checked with the DNA. TRBV21-1 is a recognized pseudogene. The CDR3 length is 21 residues. CDR3 protein: CASSDETGGTSSKIFNSPLHF. The CDR3 DNA reads TGTGCCAGCAGCGACGAGACAGGGGGGACAAGCTCGAAGATCTTTAATTCACCCCTCCACTTT.

The chain has TRBV6-5 and TRBJ1-5, with TRBD1 matching over 8 bases. CDR3 length: 15 amino acids. Germline V gene sequence: CDR1 MNHEY, CDR2 SVGAGI. Trimming cost V 6 bases and J 2 bases; bases outside gene matches: 6. The CDR3 DNA sequence: TGTGCCAGCAGCCAGGGGGCTTATGGCAATCAGCCCCAGCATTTT. This encodes CASSQGAYGNQPQHF.

This chain links TRBV27 with TRBJ2-2, with D perhaps TRBD2 (5 bases). From germline, CDR1 is MNHEY and CDR2 SMNVEV (reference sequence). The CDR3 has 17 residues. Trimming removed 2 bases at V and 4 bases at J, with 17 bases between. As DNA, the CDR3 is TGTGCCAGCAGTTTACGGTGGCTAGCCAGGAGCACCGGGGAGCTGTTTTTT. Protein sequence: CASSLRWLARSTGELFF.

The gene calls are TRBV12-2 and TRBJ1-4; the table's TRBD1 call for D was not verified on the DNA. TRBV12-2 is termed a pseudogene. CDR3 size: 17 residues. The CDR3, as DNA: TGTGCAAGTCGCCCGGGACAGGGGGCGCGAGCTAATGAAAAACTGTTTTTT. Translating gives CASRPGQGARANEKLFF.

The rearrangement joins TRBV25-1 to TRBJ2-3, with D unresolved. Germline-derived CDR1 and CDR2 are MGHDK and SYGVNS. The V end was cut by 3 bases, the J end by 5 bases, with 6 bases between. This CDR3 is 12 amino acids long. The CDR3 DNA reads as TGTGCCAGCAGTGATTCAATAGATACGCAGTATTTT. Residues: CASSDSIDTQYF.

The chain employs TRBV11-2 and TRBJ1-1, with TRBD1 as a possible D gene (6 bases). The germline CDR1 and CDR2 sequences are SGHAT and FQNNGV. The CDR3 covers 17 residues. Trimming stripped 2 bases from V and 1 base from J, with 17 bases between. The CDR3 loop is CASSLSPAGGRNTEAFF. CDR3 nucleotides: TGTGCCAGCAGCTTATCTCCCGCCGGGGGGCGGAACACTGAAGCTTTCTTT.

V and J are TRBV19 and TRBJ2-7; TRBD2 matches at 8 bases. CDR1 is LNHDA and CDR2 is SQIVND in the germline V gene (reference sequence). CDR3 size: 15 residues. V trimming: 4 bases; J trimming: 2 bases; junction bases outside the gene matches: 7. The CDR3 bases are TGTGCCAGTAGTAGGAGCGGGAGCCGGACCTACGAGCAGTACTTC. As protein: CASSRSGSRTYEQYF.